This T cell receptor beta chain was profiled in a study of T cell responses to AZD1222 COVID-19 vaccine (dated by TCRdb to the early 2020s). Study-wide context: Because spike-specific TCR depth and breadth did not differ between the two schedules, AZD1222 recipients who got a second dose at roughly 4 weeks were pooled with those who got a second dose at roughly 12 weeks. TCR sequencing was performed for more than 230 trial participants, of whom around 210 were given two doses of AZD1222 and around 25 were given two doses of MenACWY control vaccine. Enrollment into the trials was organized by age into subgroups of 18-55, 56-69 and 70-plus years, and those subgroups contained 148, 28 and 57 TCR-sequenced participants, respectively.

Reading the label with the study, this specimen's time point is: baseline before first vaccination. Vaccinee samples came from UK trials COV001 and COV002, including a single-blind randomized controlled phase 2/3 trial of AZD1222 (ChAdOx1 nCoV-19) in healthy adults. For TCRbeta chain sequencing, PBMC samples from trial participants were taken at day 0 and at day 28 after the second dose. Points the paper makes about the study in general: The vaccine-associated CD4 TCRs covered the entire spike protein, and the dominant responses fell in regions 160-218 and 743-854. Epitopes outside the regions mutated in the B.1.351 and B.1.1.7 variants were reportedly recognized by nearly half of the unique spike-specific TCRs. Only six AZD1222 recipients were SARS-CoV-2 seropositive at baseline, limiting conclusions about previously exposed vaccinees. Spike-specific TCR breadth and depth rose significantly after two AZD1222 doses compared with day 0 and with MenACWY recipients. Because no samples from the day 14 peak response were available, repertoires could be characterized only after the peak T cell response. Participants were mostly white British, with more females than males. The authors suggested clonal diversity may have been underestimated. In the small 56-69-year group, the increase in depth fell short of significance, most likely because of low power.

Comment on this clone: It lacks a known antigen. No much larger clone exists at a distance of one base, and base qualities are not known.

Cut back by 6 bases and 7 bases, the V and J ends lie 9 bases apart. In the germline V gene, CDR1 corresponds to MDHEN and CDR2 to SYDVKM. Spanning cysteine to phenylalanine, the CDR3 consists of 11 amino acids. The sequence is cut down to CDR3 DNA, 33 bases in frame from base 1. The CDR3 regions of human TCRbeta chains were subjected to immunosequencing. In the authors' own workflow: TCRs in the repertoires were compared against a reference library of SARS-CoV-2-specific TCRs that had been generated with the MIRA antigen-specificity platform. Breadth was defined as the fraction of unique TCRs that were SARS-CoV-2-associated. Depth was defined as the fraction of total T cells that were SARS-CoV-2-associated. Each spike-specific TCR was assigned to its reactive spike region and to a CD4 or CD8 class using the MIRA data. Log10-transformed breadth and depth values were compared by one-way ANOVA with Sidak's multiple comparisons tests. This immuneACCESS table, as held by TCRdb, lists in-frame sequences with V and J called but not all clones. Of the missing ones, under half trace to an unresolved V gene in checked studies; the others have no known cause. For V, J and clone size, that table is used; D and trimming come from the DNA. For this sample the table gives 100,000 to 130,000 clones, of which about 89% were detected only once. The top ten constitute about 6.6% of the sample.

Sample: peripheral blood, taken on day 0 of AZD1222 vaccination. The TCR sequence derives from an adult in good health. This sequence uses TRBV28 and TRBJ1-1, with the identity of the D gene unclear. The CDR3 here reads CASSPRSEAFF. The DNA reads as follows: TGTGCCAGCAGCCCCCGGAGTGAAGCTTTCTTT.